One sample yielded the 12 T cell receptor beta chains listed below, sequenced in a study of T cell responses to AZD1222 COVID-19 vaccine (dated by TCRdb to the early 2020s). The meaning of the sample's time point label: about 28 days (+/-7) after the second vaccine dose. The receptor library was made with the immunoSEQ multiplex PCR assay. TCRdb retrieved this table from immuneACCESS and kept in-frame rearrangements only. Not all clones are present; in checked studies, unresolved V genes account for under half, and no reason is known for the remainder. The sample records fewer than 120,000 clones, about 94% of which are singletons. Together, the top ten hold around 3% of the sample. This sample comprised peripheral blood, obtained 28 days after the second AZD1222 dose. These receptors came from an adult who received the AZD1222 COVID-19 vaccine.

This chain connects TRBV19 to TRBJ2-7; weak D call: TRBD1 (6 bases). CDR1 and CDR2 from the germline V gene are LNHDA and SQIVND (reference sequence). The ends were cut back, 2 bases at V and 2 bases at J, with 10 bases in the middle. The CDR3 is 14 amino acids. The CDR3 DNA is TGTGCCAGTAGTATACAGGGGAGACCCTACGAGCAGTACTTC. Translated, it gives CASSIQGRPYEQYF.

The CDR3 nucleotides read TGTGCCAGCAGTTTACAGGGGGGCACTGAAGCTTTCTTT. It is translated as CASSLQGGTEAFF. This chain uses TRBV27 with TRBJ1-1, with 7 bases matching TRBD1. The CDR3 spans 13 residues. Germline V CDR1 and CDR2: MNHEY, SMNVEV (reference sequence). The V segment lost 2 bases and the J segment 4 bases; nucleotides outside the gene matches: 1.

The chain joins TRBV29-1 to TRBJ1-1, with D possibly TRBD1 on 5 matching bases. CDR3 length equals 13 residues. Germline CDR1 SQVTM, CDR2 ANQGSEA. Trimming cost V 7 bases and J 0 bases, with 12 bases left between them. Here the CDR3 reads CSGASGLNTEAFF. Here the CDR3 DNA reads TGCAGCGGTGCCTCAGGGCTGAACACTGAAGCTTTCTTT. The whole variable domain, filled in from reference TRBV29-1 and TRBJ1-1, reads SAVISQKPSRDICQRGTSLTIQCQVDSQVTMMFWYRQQPGQSLTLIATANQGSEATYESGFVIDKFPISRPNLTFSTLTVSNMSPEDSSIYLCSGASGLNTEAFFGQGTRLTVV.

V is TRBV6-5 and J is TRBJ2-3, with a weak D call TRBD2 (6 bases). This CDR3 has 15 residues. Per germline, CDR1 MNHEY and CDR2 SVGAGI. Trimming cost V 2 bases and J 0 bases, with 9 bases left between them. The CDR3 loop is CASSYSAGSTDTQYF. CDR3 nucleotides: TGTGCCAGCAGTTACAGCGCGGGGAGCACAGATACGCAGTATTTT.

Remarks on this clone: Sequence at one end of the junction differs from germline and may be a read error. The chain recombines TRBV5-1 with TRBJ1-5; no definite D call. Germline V lookup: CDR1 SGHRS, CDR2 YFSETQ. This CDR3 is 13 amino acids long. CDR3 DNA: TGCGCCAGCAGTTTGGGTATGCATCAGCCCCAGCATTTT. It translates to CASSLGMHQPQHF.

The chain joins TRBV19 to TRBJ2-1; 9 bases line up with TRBD2. Germline V gene lookup returns CDR1 LNHDA and CDR2 SQIVND (reference sequence). The V and J ends lost 9 bases and 3 bases, in that order; junction bases with no gene match: 21. The CDR3 runs to 19 residues. DNA for the CDR3: TGTGCCAGCCCCCAGGAGTGGGCTAGCGGGACCCAATTCTACAATGAGCAGTTCTTC. Residues: CASPQEWASGTQFYNEQFF.

The rearrangement uses TRBV18 and TRBJ2-1, with D maybe TRBD1 (5 bases). The V end lost 3 bases, the J end lost 2 bases, and 8 bases lay between the germline ends. The length of the CDR3 is 14 residues. CDR1 is KGHSH, CDR2 LQKENI, per germline. The CDR3 loop reads CASSPQGTYNEQFF. CDR3 in DNA: TGTGCCAGCTCACCCCAGGGCACCTACAATGAGCAGTTCTTC.

The chain employs TRBV5-1 and TRBJ2-7; 13 bases fit TRBD2. The CDR3 runs to 17 residues. Germline V gene lookup returns CDR1 SGHRS and CDR2 YFSETQ. V lost 0 bases, J lost 2 bases, and 5 bases stayed unmatched. The CDR3 is CASSLAGTSGIPYEQYF. As DNA, the CDR3 is TGCGCCAGCAGCTTGGCCGGGACTAGCGGGATCCCCTACGAGCAGTACTTC.

The V call is TRBV21-1, the J call TRBJ2-1; the table gives TRBD2 as D, unverified against the DNA. TRBV21-1 is termed a pseudogene. This CDR3 region has 15 residues. The CDR3 DNA follows: TGTGCCAGCGTCCCGGCGGGGGATCGGTACAATGAGCAGTTCTTC. This encodes CASVPAGDRYNEQFF.

The chain couples TRBV5-1 to TRBJ2-1; 7 nucleotides agree with TRBD2. Germline V gene data show CDR1 as SGHRS and CDR2 as YFSETQ. Trimming at V came to 1 base and at J to 0 bases, leaving 4 bases not matched to a gene. The CDR3 sequence is 16 residues long. DNA of the CDR3: TGCGCCAGCAGCTTGCGGGGCGGGAGCTCCTACAATGAGCAGTTCTTC. Residues: CASSLRGGSSYNEQFF. The full variable domain, with the rest looked up from reference TRBV5-1 and TRBJ2-1, is KAGVTQTPRYLIKTRGQQVTLSCSPISGHRSVSWYQQTPGQGLQFLFEYFSETQRNKGNFPGRFSGRQFSNSRSEMNVSTLELGDSALYLCASSLRGGSSYNEQFFGPGTRLTVL.

The chain has TRBV29-1 and TRBJ1-1, with 11 bases matching TRBD1. The CDR3 length is 16 residues. Trimming at V came to 4 bases and at J to 2 bases, leaving 9 bases not matched to a gene. Germline CDR1 and CDR2: SQVTM and ANQGSEA. CDR3 nucleotides: TGCAGCGTTGTGGACAGGGGGCTAGGGGCTAACACTGAAGCTTTCTTT. This sequence encodes CSVVDRGLGANTEAFF.

This chain links TRBV19 with TRBJ1-3, with TRBD1 identical over 7 bases. This CDR3 has 18 amino acids. V shed 3 bases, J shed 1 base, and the junction held 12 bases outside the gene matches. Germline V CDR1 and CDR2: LNHDA, SQIVND (reference sequence). The CDR3 DNA is TGTGCCAGTAGTATCCTTCTACAGGGGCCTACATCTGGAAACACCATATATTTT. Protein product: CASSILLQGPTSGNTIYF.